The sequence of this T cell receptor beta chain was determined in a study of neurological immune-mediated disorders. Noted time point: longitudinal time-point 2. Looked up from germline, CDR1 is MNHNS and CDR2 is SASEGT. The CDR3 runs to 14 residues. Worth noting for this clonotype: Its antigen is unidentified. The junction does not match germline at one end; this may be a read error.

The authors made cDNA by 5'RACE with 10-nucleotide random UMIs. Over 160 million TCR-beta sequences from 15-18 subjects were obtained in each sequencing run. TCRdb fed the 5' RACE reads into MiXCR, producing one record per CDR3 protein. The table has approximately 82,000 distinct CDR3 sequences, approximately 13% seen once. Findings and limits, study-wide: CDR3 amino acid sequences of expanded clones were not shared across subjects, a result suggesting private repertoires in all groups. Whereas HTLV-1-associated myelopathy showed the most TCR clonal expansion, multiple sclerosis showed the least, with levels below those of healthy controls.

V and J are TRBV6-1 and TRBJ1-1; D unclear. This TCR was sampled from a female donor with HTLV-1-associated myelopathy (HAM/TSP). The sample taken for sequencing was PBMCs. The chain's CDR3 is CSSIEAGLKTEAFF. The CDR3 DNA follows: TGCTCCAGCATCGAGGCCGGGCTGAAAACTGAAGCTTTCTTT.